These T cell receptor beta chains were read from a single sample in a study of blood T cells in healthy people across ages. From the 5' RACE reads, TCRdb called clonotypes with MiXCR, one entry per CDR3 protein. The sample has about 640,000 distinct CDR3 sequences; 45% to 65% are singletons. The specimen sequenced was blood. The receptors shown here come from a man aged 60 to 69 in good health. CDR3s include the opening cysteine and the closing phenylalanine or tryptophan. The order of the fields is J gene, V gene, CDR3 protein.

TRBJ2-7 TRBV11-2 CASSLDRSTGEQYF
TRBJ1-6 TRBV12-3/TRBV12-4 CASSGRTGQNSPLHF
TRBJ2-3 TRBV12-3/TRBV12-4 CASSFSTDTQYF
TRBJ2-5 TRBV7-2 CASSPRQGFQETQYF
TRBJ1-2 TRBV2 CASKPRRGNYGYTF
TRBJ1-2 TRBV24-1 CATSDPQGPSPYGYTF
TRBJ1-1 TRBV5-1 CASSLSAVQNTEAFF
TRBJ1-2 TRBV5-6 CASSFGQAPNYGYTF
TRBJ2-1 TRBV6-1 CATTRAGDSYNEQFF
TRBJ1-1 TRBV3-1 CASSARGGIAFF
TRBJ2-1 TRBV20-1 CSARVARPPYNEQFF
TRBJ2-7 TRBV4-2 CASSQDRVAGVSYEQYF
TRBJ2-7 TRBV20-1 CSATGTDLPYEQYF
TRBJ2-5 TRBV3-1 CASSQDLATGETQYF
TRBJ2-7 TRBV7-2 CASSPLVGGATQQYF
TRBJ2-5 TRBV5-1 CASSLAVRAQETQYF
TRBJ1-5 TRBV20-1 CSASVWGGQPQHF
TRBJ1-2 TRBV20-1 CSAWGSLNYGYTF
TRBJ1-1 TRBV20-1 CSAGGQPDAEAFF
TRBJ1-2 TRBV6-5 CASSYSPLTGESYGHTF
TRBJ2-2 TRBV7-2 CASSGGLSTGELFF
TRBJ1-2 TRBV12-3/TRBV12-4 CASSQTGTGGYTF
TRBJ2-5 TRBV20-1 CSATVSGGGETQYF
TRBJ2-1 TRBV6-5 CASSRDTAYNEQFF
TRBJ2-1 TRBV29-1 CRIGGGVGEQFF
. TRBV6-2/TRBV6-3 CASNTGQSYNEQYF
. TRBV7-9 CASSLVGGAGETQYF
TRBJ1-2 TRBV4-1 CASSHLQGQGAGYGYTF
TRBJ2-1 TRBV4-1 CASSQYPGADNEQFF
TRBJ2-5 TRBV9 CASSLPDNQETQYF
TRBJ2-2 TRBV3-1 CASSQASWVSGELFF
TRBJ2-3 TRBV7-2 CASSLLISGADTQYF
. TRBV4-1 CASSQATGPSYEQYF
TRBJ2-4 TRBV6-5 CASSPSWAAKNIQYF
TRBJ1-1 TRBV19 CASLAGNGAEAFF
TRBJ2-5 TRBV29-1 CSVTSGPGLVTQYF
TRBJ2-7 TRBV2 CASCQGRRYEQYF
. TRBV9 CASSVGTGVYEQYF
TRBJ2-1 TRBV29-1 CSVSGVDYTYNEQFF
TRBJ2-5 TRBV6-6 CASSPHRGANQETQYF
TRBJ2-1 TRBV20-1 CSASGLTSGGAGDEQFF
TRBJ2-5 TRBV7-8 CASSGSSVGETQYF
TRBJ2-1 TRBV21-1 CASSKVRGGRSSYNEQFF
TRBJ2-5 TRBV12-3/TRBV12-4 CASSPGPVWGEQYF
TRBJ2-7 TRBV5-1 CASSLEGTGSFEQYF
TRBJ2-3 TRBV15 CATSRDLVKRLGDTQYF
TRBJ2-1 TRBV6-6 CASAREGGVSYNEQFF
TRBJ2-1 TRBV24-1 CATSGSGVSYNEQFF